The 31 T cell receptor beta chains below were found in one sample sequenced in a study of CXCR3-negative and CXCR3-positive naive CD8 T cells. TRB cDNA was prepared as libraries by UMI-labeled 5' RACE. Reanalyzing the 5' RACE reads, TCRdb keeps one entry per CDR3 protein, without DNA. The sample includes approximately 6,900 distinct CDR3 sequences. Study-level results: CXCR3-positive naive cells had TRB CDR3s that were more hydrophobic than CXCR3-negative naive cells had.

Their cognate antigens are unknown. The sequencing sample was made of naive CXCR3+ CD8+ T cells from blood. This sample's subset: CD45RO-CCR7+CD27+CD95- naive CD8+ T cells expressing CXCR3 (TNR3+). The receptors derive from a human donor in good health. Some clones in this sample may be carry-over from other donors' samples.

The V and J genes are TRBV14 and TRBJ1-2. Germline CDR1 and CDR2: SGHDN and FVKESK. The CDR3 is made up of 13 amino acids. The CDR3 spells CASSRTVNYGYTF. Drawing the rest from reference TRBV14 and TRBJ1-2, the complete variable domain is EAGVTQFPSHSVIEKGQTVTLRCDPISGHDNLYWYRRVMGKEIKFLLHFVKESKQDESGMPNNRFLAERTGGTYSTLKVQPAELEDSGVYFCASSRTVNYGYTFGSGTRLTVV.

The chain joins TRBV6-5 to TRBJ2-2; the TCRdb D gene call, TRBD1, has no DNA to confirm it. Germline V gives CDR1 MNHEY, CDR2 SVGAGI. The CDR3 covers 13 residues. CDR3 protein: CASSYPGTGELFF.

The chain combines TRBV9 with TRBJ2-1. CDR3 size: 15 residues. CDR1 and CDR2 (germline): SGDLS, YYNGEE. CDR3 region: CASSVDQALYNEQFF.

CDR3 in amino acids: CASSEYSGTDITGELFF. V usage is TRBV25-1 and J usage is TRBJ2-2; as DNA is missing, the TRBD1 call by TCRdb cannot be tested. This CDR3 region has 17 residues. The V gene's germline CDR1 is MGHDK and CDR2 SYGVNS.

V usage is TRBV6-1 and J usage is TRBJ2-3; TCRdb's D call of TRBD2 is untestable without DNA. Germline CDR1 is MNHNS and CDR2 is SASEGT. CDR3 length: 16 amino acids. The CDR3 sequence: CASSRGTTSPSDTQYF.

The chain links TRBV5-1 to TRBJ2-7; the D call from TCRdb, TRBD2, cannot be confirmed without DNA. The CDR3 sequence is 17 residues long. The germline V gene has CDR1 SGHRS and CDR2 YFSETQ. This chain's CDR3 is CASSTHSGGVFPYEQYF.

The J gene is TRBJ2-1, the V gene TRBV21-1; without DNA, the TCRdb call of TRBD1 cannot be checked. TRBV21-1 represents a pseudogene. The CDR3 has 16 residues. CDR3 amino acids: CASSKAHRRGRNEQFF.

The genes are TRBV6-1 and TRBJ2-1; no DNA is available, so the TRBD2 call from TCRdb remains unchecked. The CDR3 loop spans 15 amino acids. Germline V CDR1 and CDR2: MNHNS, SASEGT. The CDR3 here is CASRRAGAIYNEQFF.

This clonotype is identified as medium-sized from frequency. The V call is TRBV10-1, the J call TRBJ2-1; absent DNA, TCRdb's TRBD2 call cannot be checked. There are 17 residues in the CDR3. CDR1 and CDR2 from the germline V gene are WNHNN and SYGVQD (reference sequence). This CDR3 is CASSESRGGHSYNEQFF.

This clonotype is labeled medium-sized (0.01 to 0.1%) based on frequency. The chain links TRBV29-1 to TRBJ2-1. CDR3 length: 11 residues. The germline V gene has CDR1 SQVTM and CDR2 ANQGSEA. This CDR3 is CSAPTYNEQFF.

The chain couples TRBV2 to TRBJ2-7; the D gene TCRdb calls, TRBD1, cannot be checked with no DNA. The CDR3 extends over 14 amino acids. CDR1 SNHLY and CDR2 FYNNEI come from the germline V gene. CDR3 protein: CASSEKGRAYEQYF.

This clonotype counts as medium-sized (0.01 to 0.1%) by frequency. The J gene is TRBJ2-7, the V gene TRBV5-1; TCRdb designates TRBD1, a call that cannot be tested without DNA. CDR1 is SGHRS and CDR2 is YFSETQ in the germline V gene. The CDR3 is 15 amino acids. The CDR3 sequence: CASSLTGTADYEQYF. Together with reference TRBV5-1 and TRBJ2-7, the CDR3 gives the full variable domain: KAGVTQTPRYLIKTRGQQVTLSCSPISGHRSVSWYQQTPGQGLQFLFEYFSETQRNKGNFPGRFSGRQFSNSRSEMNVSTLELGDSALYLCASSLTGTADYEQYFGPGTRLTVT.

This chain links TRBV29-1 with TRBJ2-1. CDR1 is SQVTM and CDR2 is ANQGSEA in the germline V gene. The CDR3 has 15 amino acids. The chain's CDR3 is CSVDGVESSYNEQFF.

This chain connects TRBV29-1 to TRBJ2-1. The CDR3 loop spans 12 amino acids. Germline V CDR1 and CDR2: SQVTM, ANQGSEA. Here the CDR3 reads CSALDMYNEQFF.

Judged by frequency, this clonotype is medium-sized. The J gene is TRBJ1-1, the V gene TRBV7-8. This CDR3 is built from 12 residues. CDR1 and CDR2 (germline): SGHVS, FQNEAQ. The chain's CDR3 is CASSAGNTEAFF.

This chain joins TRBV20-1 and TRBJ2-7; TCRdb calls TRBD2, which cannot be checked without DNA. Germline V gene data show CDR1 as DFQATT and CDR2 as SNEGSKA (reference sequence). The CDR3 length is 12 residues. The CDR3 loop reads CSASPSTYEQYF.

The CDR3 region is CASSFRTSGIPYEQYF. The J gene is TRBJ2-7, the V gene TRBV21-1; TCRdb gives TRBD2 as the D gene, but with no DNA this cannot be confirmed. TRBV21-1 is a known pseudogene. The CDR3 loop spans 16 amino acids.

The chain recombines TRBV29-1 with TRBJ2-2; TCRdb reports TRBD1, a call that lacks DNA to check it against. The germline CDR1 and CDR2 sequences are SQVTM and ANQGSEA. The CDR3 totals 18 residues. CDR3 amino acids: CSLWLLVGQGLGTGELFF.

Considering frequency, this clonotype is medium-sized (0.01 to 0.1%). This rearrangement joins TRBV29-1 to TRBJ2-7; as DNA is missing, the TRBD2 call by TCRdb cannot be tested. Germline assignment: CDR1 SQVTM and CDR2 ANQGSEA. The CDR3 is made up of 13 amino acids. The CDR3 loop reads CSVEVAGGDEQYF.

The V and J genes are TRBV6-2 or TRBV6-3 and TRBJ2-1. This CDR3 region has 14 residues. CDR1 is MNHEY, CDR2 SVGEGT, per germline. CDR3 amino acids: CASDPGGAYNEQFF.

Its frequency marks this clonotype as medium-sized. V usage is TRBV12-3 or TRBV12-4 and J usage is TRBJ2-7; TCRdb returns TRBD1, unconfirmable since there is no DNA. This CDR3 comprises 14 residues. This CDR3 is CASSLGDSSYEQYF.

CDR3 loop: CASSDLGQGLEAFF. The gene calls are TRBV4-1 and TRBJ1-1. CDR3 size: 14 residues. The V gene's germline CDR1 is MGHRA and CDR2 YSYEKL.

The chain couples TRBV15 to TRBJ2-7. From germline, CDR1 is LNHNV and CDR2 YYDKDF (reference sequence). The CDR3 loop spans 13 amino acids. CDR3 sequence reads: CATSRVLDYEQYF. The full variable domain, with the rest looked up from reference TRBV15 and TRBJ2-7, is DAMVIQNPRYQVTQFGKPVTLSCSQTLNHNVMYWYQQKSSQAPKLLFHYYDKDFNNEADTPDNFQSRRPNTSFCFLDIRSPGLGDTAMYLCATSRVLDYEQYFGPGTRLTVT.

This chain links TRBV4-1 with TRBJ2-1; TCRdb gives TRBD2 as the D gene, but with no DNA this cannot be confirmed. Germline V lookup: CDR1 MGHRA, CDR2 YSYEKL. The CDR3 has 13 amino acids. The CDR3 reads CASSQGLAEKQFF.

The chain carries TRBV7-9 and TRBJ1-2. This CDR3 has 13 residues. The germline CDR1 and CDR2 sequences are SEHNR and FQNEAQ (reference sequence). CDR3 protein: CASSLAAAYGYTF.

Considering frequency, this clonotype is medium-sized. This chain links TRBV29-1 with TRBJ2-7. The CDR3 is 12 residues long. Germline V gene data show CDR1 as SQVTM and CDR2 as ANQGSEA. The CDR3 region is CSVGAVTYEQYF.

The chain recombines TRBV29-1 with TRBJ1-3. The CDR3 is made up of 13 amino acids. Germline CDR1 SQVTM, CDR2 ANQGSEA. The CDR3 sequence: CSGLGISGDTIYF.

The chain has TRBV20-1 and TRBJ2-1. Germline values: CDR1 DFQATT, CDR2 SNEGSKA (reference sequence). CDR3 length: 14 residues. CDR3 region: CSARTGGPYNEQFF.

In terms of frequency, this clonotype is medium-sized. The chain links TRBV7-2 to TRBJ2-7. The CDR3 extends over 14 amino acids. Germline CDR1 reads SGHTA; CDR2 reads FQGNSA. CDR3 protein: CASSARRGFYEQYF.

In terms of frequency, this clonotype is medium-sized. The rearrangement links TRBV29-1 to TRBJ1-1. This CDR3 contains 11 residues. Per germline, CDR1 SQVTM and CDR2 ANQGSEA. The CDR3 protein is CSVAPGLEAFF.

V usage is TRBV12-3 or TRBV12-4 and J usage is TRBJ2-7; the TCRdb D gene call, TRBD1, has no DNA to confirm it. The CDR3 covers 17 residues. The CDR3 loop is CASSLGTLGPTSYEQYF.